Listed below are T cell receptor beta chains from one sample, sequenced in a study of T cell responses to AZD1222 COVID-19 vaccine. The assay was immunoSEQ multiplex PCR, and TCRdb's table has in-frame clones only and misses some. The sample carries approximately 120,000 clones, about 89% recorded once. Sequenced material: peripheral blood, taken on day 0 of AZD1222 vaccination. The receptors were gathered from an adult in good health. The CDR3 runs from the conserved cysteine through the conserved F or W. The D gene is left open where the match is weak. Expanded clones are given a class, and other clones once, few, many or no size at all.

>TRBJ2-5|TRBV5-1|-|-
CASTPGTRILQETQYF
TGCGCCAGCACGCCCGGCACTAGGATACTACAAGAGACCCAGTACTTC
>TRBJ2-1|TRBV7-3|-|TRBD2
CASSSYHLAGSQDEQFF
TGTGCCAGCAGCTCATATCACCTAGCGGGGTCTCAGGATGAGCAGTTCTTC
>TRBJ2-3|TRBV7-9|-|TRBD2
CASSPGLAADTQYF
TGTGCCAGCAGCCCGGGACTAGCGGCGGATACGCAGTATTTT
>TRBJ1-2|TRBV5-6|-|-
CASSLGMGASGYTF
TGTGCCAGCAGCTTGGGTATGGGGGCGAGCGGCTACACCTTC
>TRBJ1-2|TRBV29-1|-|-
CSVELINYGYTF
TGCAGCGTTGAGTTGATTAACTATGGCTACACCTTC
>TRBJ2-2|TRBV19|once|TRBD1
CASSMGQGAGGELFF
TGTGCCAGTAGTATGGGACAGGGGGCCGGAGGGGAGCTGTTTTTT
>TRBJ2-7|TRBV9|-|TRBD2
CASSATSGYEQYF
TGTGCCAGCAGCGCGACTAGCGGATACGAGCAGTACTTC
>TRBJ2-1|TRBV2|few|TRBD2
CASSRRRTSIDEQFF
TGTGCCAGCAGTCGCCGGCGGACTAGCATAGATGAGCAGTTCTTC
>TRBJ2-3|TRBV27|once|TRBD2
CASSRRTSGRAERDTQYF
TGTGCCAGCAGTCGGAGGACTAGCGGGAGGGCCGAGCGTGATACGCAGTATTTT
>TRBJ2-1|TRBV7-2|-|TRBD2
CASSLLGTSGPNEQFF
TGTGCCAGCAGCTTACTCGGAACTAGCGGGCCAAATGAGCAGTTCTTC
>TRBJ1-1|TRBV7-8|once|-
CASSLGRIWGRGTEAFF
TGTGCCAGCAGCTTAGGGCGAATATGGGGAAGGGGCACTGAAGCTTTCTTT
>TRBJ2-3|TRBV2|few|-
CASSEGAGSTDTQYF
TGTGCCAGCAGTGAAGGGGCCGGGAGCACAGATACGCAGTATTTT
>TRBJ2-1|TRBV3-1/TRBV3-2|-|TRBD2
CASSQDASGANEQFF
TGTGCCAGCAGCCAAGATGCTAGCGGTGCTAATGAGCAGTTCTTC
>TRBJ1-1|TRBV5-5|once|TRBD1
CASSLDQRTGAFF
TGTGCCAGCAGCTTGGATCAAAGGACAGGTGCTTTCTTT
>TRBJ2-4|TRBV9|-|-
CASSPSGLINIQYF
TGTGCCAGCAGCCCCTCGGGACTTATAAACATTCAGTACTTC
>TRBJ2-7|TRBV2|-|-
CASSESQTYSYEQYF
TGTGCCAGCAGTGAATCCCAGACTTACTCCTACGAGCAGTACTTC
>TRBJ1-2|TRBV10-3|-|TRBD1
CAISSGQAGGYTF
TGTGCCATCAGTAGCGGACAGGCCGGGGGCTACACCTTC
>TRBJ2-3|TRBV6-1|-|-
CASSDGPGDTQYF
TGTGCCAGCAGTGACGGACCCGGAGATACGCAGTATTTT
>TRBJ1-2|TRBV6-5|-|-
CASSRTDNYGYTF
TGTGCCAGCAGTCGGACAGATAACTATGGCTACACCTTC
>TRBJ2-1|TRBV3-1/TRBV3-2|-|-
CASSQRSALAYNEQFF
TGTGCCAGCAGCCAAAGGTCGGCCTTGGCCTACAATGAGCAGTTCTTC
>TRBJ1-2|TRBV12-3/TRBV12-4|once|-
CASFGGANYGYTF
TGTGCCAGTTTCGGGGGAGCTAACTATGGCTACACCTTC
>TRBJ1-6|TRBV10-1|-|-
CASSGRIDLCSYNSPLHF
TGCGCCAGCAGTGGGAGGATAGATCTCTGCTCCTATAATTCACCCCTCCACTTT
>TRBJ1-1|TRBV9|-|-
CASSPTEPMNTEAFF
TGTGCCAGCAGCCCTACAGAACCTATGAACACTGAAGCTTTCTTT
>TRBJ2-5|TRBV24-1|-|-
CATSDSVGPSETQYF
TGTGCCACCAGTGATAGCGTAGGGCCTTCGGAGACCCAGTACTTC
>TRBJ1-1|TRBV2|-|-
CASSEGPGAGIEAFF
TGTGCCAGCAGTGAAGGGCCGGGGGCTGGTATTGAAGCTTTCTTT
>TRBJ1-2|TRBV12-5|-|-
CASGFSSNYGYTF
TGTGCTAGTGGTTTCAGTTCTAACTATGGCTACACCTTC
>TRBJ1-2|TRBV6-5|-|-
CASSYLGMGSGYTF
TGTGCCAGCAGTTACCTCGGCATGGGTTCCGGCTACACCTTC
>TRBJ1-1|TRBV19|-|-
CASSTGFYGTEAFF
TGTGCCAGTAGTACAGGGTTTTACGGCACTGAAGCTTTCTTT
>TRBJ1-2|TRBV4-1|few|-
CASSLEAWGLGYGYTF
TGCGCCAGCAGCCTGGAGGCCTGGGGGTTGGGCTATGGCTACACCTTC
>TRBJ2-5|TRBV5-1|-|-
CASSLARPKQETQYF
TGCGCCAGCAGCTTGGCCCGGCCTAAGCAAGAGACCCAGTACTTC
>TRBJ2-7|TRBV11-3|-|TRBD2
CASSLDLLAGAGYEQYF
TGTGCCAGCAGCTTAGATCTACTAGCGGGAGCAGGCTACGAGCAGTACTTC
>TRBJ1-6|TRBV6-1|-|TRBD1
CASSDARGNSPLHF
TGTGCCAGCAGTGATGCCAGGGGGAATTCACCCCTCCACTTT
>TRBJ1-2|TRBV3-1/TRBV3-2|-|-
CASSFYAEAIYGYTF
TGTGCCAGCAGCTTTTACGCGGAGGCGATTTATGGCTACACCTTC
>TRBJ1-2|TRBV14|-|-
CASSQVTAPSNYGYTF
TGTGCCAGCAGCCAAGTTACAGCACCTTCTAACTATGGCTACACCTTC
>TRBJ2-5|TRBV12-3/TRBV12-4|-|-
CASSLTAGGTQYF
TGTGCCAGCAGTTTAACGGCAGGAGGGACCCAGTACTTC
>TRBJ1-1|TRBV5-1|-|-
CASSLGGEIEAFF
TGCGCCAGCAGCTTGGGTGGGGAAATTGAAGCTTTCTTT
>TRBJ2-2|TRBV3-1/TRBV3-2|-|-
CASSRWGTGELFF
TGTGCCAGCAGCCGTTGGGGCACCGGGGAGCTGTTTTTT
>TRBJ1-4|TRBV5-6|once|-
CASSLAGTENEKLFF
TGTGCCAGCAGCTTGGCTGGGACCGAGAATGAAAAACTGTTTTTT
>TRBJ2-3|TRBV19|-|TRBD1
CASSIPDRGLVDTQYF
TGTGCCAGTAGTATCCCGGACAGGGGGCTAGTGGATACGCAGTATTTT
>TRBJ2-3|TRBV11-2|-|TRBD1
CASSFGQGSDTQYF
TGTGCCAGCAGCTTCGGACAGGGTTCAGATACGCAGTATTTT
>TRBJ1-5|TRBV5-5|few|-
CASSLLNQPQHF
TGTGCCAGCAGCTTGCTTAATCAGCCCCAGCATTTT
>TRBJ1-6|TRBV24-1|-|-
CATSVLTRAGGSYNSPLHF
TGTGCCACCAGTGTCTTGACTAGGGCCGGGGGGTCCTATAATTCACCCCTCCACTTT
>TRBJ1-4|TRBV12-5|-|TRBD1
CASGLVTGTGLTNEKLFF
TGTGCTAGTGGTTTGGTAACCGGGACAGGGCTAACTAATGAAAAACTGTTTTTT
>TRBJ1-4|TRBV5-1|-|-
CASSFPGSNEKLFF
TGCGCCAGCAGCTTCCCGGGATCTAATGAAAAACTGTTTTTT
>TRBJ1-1|TRBV6-5|-|-
CASSYAAYQNTEAFF
TGTGCCAGCAGTTACGCAGCGTACCAGAACACTGAAGCTTTCTTT
>TRBJ2-7|TRBV10-3|-|-
CAISGAGSYEQYF
TGTGCCATCAGTGGGGCAGGGTCGTACGAGCAGTACTTC
>TRBJ2-7|TRBV7-9|few|-
CASSLGQIGYEQYF
TGTGCCAGCAGCTTAGGACAGATAGGCTACGAGCAGTACTTC
>TRBJ1-1|TRBV7-7|-|-
CASSLRDPLSRGVHTTEAFF
TGTGCCAGCAGTCTTAGGGATCCCCTTAGCAGGGGCGTCCACACCACTGAAGCTTTCTTT
>TRBJ1-2|TRBV4-2|-|-
CASSQDDQGHYGYTF
TGTGCCAGCAGCCAAGATGATCAGGGGCACTATGGCTACACCTTC
>TRBJ2-7|TRBV28|once|-
CASSRGGFYEQYF
TGTGCCAGCAGCCGAGGCGGGTTCTACGAGCAGTACTTC
>TRBJ1-2|TRBV30|-|-
CARQEGGESGYTF
TGTGCCCGACAGGAAGGAGGAGAGAGTGGCTACACCTTC
>TRBJ1-3|TRBV3-1/TRBV3-2|once|-
CASSPGGMTGNTIYF
TGTGCCAGCAGCCCGGGGGGGATGACTGGAAACACCATATATTTT
>TRBJ1-3|TRBV18|-|-
CASRASQGPDTIYF
TGTGCCAGCAGAGCATCACAAGGCCCGGACACCATATATTTT
>TRBJ1-1|TRBV5-1|-|-
CASSSSTANTEAFF
TGCGCCAGCAGCTCCTCGACAGCGAACACTGAAGCTTTCTTT
>TRBJ1-1|TRBV9|-|-
CASSETNTEAFF
TGTGCCAGCAGCGAAACGAACACTGAAGCTTTCTTT
>TRBJ1-2|TRBV16|once|-
CASSPRTEAFNYGYTF
TGTGCCAGCAGCCCCCGGACGGAAGCGTTTAACTATGGCTACACCTTC
>TRBJ2-3|TRBV7-9|-|-
CASSLGAPRTDTQYF
TGTGCCAGCAGCTTAGGGGCCCCTCGCACAGATACGCAGTATTTT
>TRBJ1-5|TRBV4-1|-|TRBD1
CASSHADRGNQPQHF
TGCGCCAGCAGCCACGCGGACAGGGGAAATCAGCCCCAGCATTTT
>TRBJ2-2|TRBV6-4|-|-
CASSVRAGGELFF
TGTGCCAGCAGTGTCAGGGCGGGCGGGGAGCTGTTTTTT